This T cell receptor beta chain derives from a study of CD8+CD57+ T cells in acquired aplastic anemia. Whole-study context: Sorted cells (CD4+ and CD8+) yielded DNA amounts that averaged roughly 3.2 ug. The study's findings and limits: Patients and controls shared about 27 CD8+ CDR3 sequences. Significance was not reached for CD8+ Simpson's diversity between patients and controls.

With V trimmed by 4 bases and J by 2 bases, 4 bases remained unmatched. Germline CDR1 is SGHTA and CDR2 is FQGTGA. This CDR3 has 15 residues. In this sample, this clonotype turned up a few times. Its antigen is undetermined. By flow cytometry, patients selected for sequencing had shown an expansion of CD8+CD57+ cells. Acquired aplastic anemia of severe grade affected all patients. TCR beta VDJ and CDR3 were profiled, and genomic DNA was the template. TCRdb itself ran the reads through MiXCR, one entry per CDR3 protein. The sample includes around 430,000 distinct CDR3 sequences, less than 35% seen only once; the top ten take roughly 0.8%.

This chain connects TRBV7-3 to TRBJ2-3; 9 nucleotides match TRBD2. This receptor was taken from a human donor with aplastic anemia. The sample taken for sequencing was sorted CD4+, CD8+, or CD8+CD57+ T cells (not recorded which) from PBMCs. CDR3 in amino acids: CASSYSGSPTDTQYF. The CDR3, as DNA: TGTGCCAGCAGCTATAGCGGGAGCCCCACAGATACGCAGTATTTT.